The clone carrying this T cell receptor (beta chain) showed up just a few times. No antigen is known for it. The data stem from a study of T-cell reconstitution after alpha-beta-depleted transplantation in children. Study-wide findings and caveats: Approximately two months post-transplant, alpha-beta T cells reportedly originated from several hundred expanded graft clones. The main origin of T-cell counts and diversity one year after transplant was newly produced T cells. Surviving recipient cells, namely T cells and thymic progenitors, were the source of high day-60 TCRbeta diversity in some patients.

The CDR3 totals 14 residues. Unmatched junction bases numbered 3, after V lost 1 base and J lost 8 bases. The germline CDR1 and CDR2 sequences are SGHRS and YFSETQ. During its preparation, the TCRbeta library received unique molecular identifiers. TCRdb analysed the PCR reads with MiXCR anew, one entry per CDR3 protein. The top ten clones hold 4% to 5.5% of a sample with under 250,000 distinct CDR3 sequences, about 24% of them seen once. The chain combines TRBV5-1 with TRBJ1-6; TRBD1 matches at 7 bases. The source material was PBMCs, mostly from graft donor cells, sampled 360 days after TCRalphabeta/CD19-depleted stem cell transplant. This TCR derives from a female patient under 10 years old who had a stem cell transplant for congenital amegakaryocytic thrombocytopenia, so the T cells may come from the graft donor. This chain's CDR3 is CASSLRQGDSPLHF. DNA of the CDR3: TGCGCCAGCAGCTTGAGGCAGGGGGATTCACCCCTCCACTTT.